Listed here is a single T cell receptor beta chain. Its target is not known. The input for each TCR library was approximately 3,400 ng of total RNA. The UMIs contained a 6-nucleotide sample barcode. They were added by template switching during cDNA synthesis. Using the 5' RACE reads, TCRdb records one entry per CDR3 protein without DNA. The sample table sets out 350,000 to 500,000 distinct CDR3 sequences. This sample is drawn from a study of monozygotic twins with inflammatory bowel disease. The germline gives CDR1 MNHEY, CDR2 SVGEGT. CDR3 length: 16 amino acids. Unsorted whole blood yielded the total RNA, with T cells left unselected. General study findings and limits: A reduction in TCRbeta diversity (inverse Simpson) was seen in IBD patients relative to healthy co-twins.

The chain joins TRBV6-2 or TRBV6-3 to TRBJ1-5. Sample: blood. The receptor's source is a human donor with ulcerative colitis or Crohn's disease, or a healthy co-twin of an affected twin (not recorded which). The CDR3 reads CASSPRGSGSNQPQHF.